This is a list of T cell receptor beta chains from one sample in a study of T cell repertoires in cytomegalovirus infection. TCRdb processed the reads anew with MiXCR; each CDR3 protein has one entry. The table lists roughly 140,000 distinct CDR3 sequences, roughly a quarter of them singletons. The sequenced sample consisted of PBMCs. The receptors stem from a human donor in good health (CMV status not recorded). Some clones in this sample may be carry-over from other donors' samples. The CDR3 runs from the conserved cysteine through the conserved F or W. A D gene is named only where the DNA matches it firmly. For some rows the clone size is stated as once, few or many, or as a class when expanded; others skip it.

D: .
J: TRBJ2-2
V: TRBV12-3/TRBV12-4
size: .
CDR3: CASSFTGELFF
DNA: TGTGCCAGCAGTTTCACCGGGGAGCTGTTTTTT

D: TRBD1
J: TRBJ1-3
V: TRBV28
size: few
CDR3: CASRVQGGTGNTIYF
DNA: TGTGCCAGCAGGGTACAGGGGGGAACTGGAAACACCATATATTTT

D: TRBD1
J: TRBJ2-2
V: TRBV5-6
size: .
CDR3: CASSPGQGFTGELFF
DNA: TGTGCCAGCAGCCCGGGACAGGGGTTCACCGGGGAGCTGTTTTTT

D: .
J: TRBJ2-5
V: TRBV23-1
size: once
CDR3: CASSQWGGERIGPQETQYF
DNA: TGCGCCAGCAGTCAATGGGGTGGGGAACGCATCGGCCCTCAAGAGACCCAGTACTTC

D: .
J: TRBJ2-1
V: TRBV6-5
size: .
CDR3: CASSYSRQDNEQFF
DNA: TGTGCCAGCAGTTACTCTCGACAGGACAATGAGCAGTTCTTC

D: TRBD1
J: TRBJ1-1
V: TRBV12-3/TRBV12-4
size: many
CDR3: CASSALRDSEAFF
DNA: TGTGCCAGCAGTGCTCTACGGGACAGTGAAGCTTTCTTT

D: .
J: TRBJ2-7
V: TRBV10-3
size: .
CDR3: CAISDPRSRYEQYF
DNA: TGTGCCATCAGTGATCCAAGGTCCCGCTACGAGCAGTACTTC

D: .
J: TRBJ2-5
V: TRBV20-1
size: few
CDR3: CSARSGTQETQYF
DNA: TGCAGTGCGAGGTCAGGGACCCAAGAGACCCAGTACTTC

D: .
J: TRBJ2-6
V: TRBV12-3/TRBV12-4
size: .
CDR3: CASSLQGRNSGANVLTF
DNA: TGTGCCAGCAGTTTGCAGGGAAGGAACTCTGGGGCCAACGTCCTGACTTTC

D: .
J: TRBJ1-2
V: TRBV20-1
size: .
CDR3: CSAPPQGNYGYTF
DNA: TGCAGTGCTCCACCACAGGGAAACTATGGCTACACCTTC

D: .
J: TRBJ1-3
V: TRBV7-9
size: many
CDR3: CASSLGGQAGNTIYF
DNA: TGTGCCAGCAGCTTAGGGGGACAAGCTGGAAACACCATATATTTT

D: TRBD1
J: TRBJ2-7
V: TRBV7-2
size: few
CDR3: CASSFKTGWDYEQYF
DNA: TGTGCCAGCAGCTTTAAGACAGGGTGGGACTACGAGCAGTACTTC

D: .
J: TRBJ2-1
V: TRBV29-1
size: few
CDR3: CSVEGSRTAVDNEQFF
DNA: TGCAGCGTTGAAGGTTCCCGGACAGCGGTCGACAATGAGCAGTTCTTC

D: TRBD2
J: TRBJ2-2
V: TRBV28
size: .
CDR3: CASSGLAGGRRTGELFF
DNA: TGTGCCAGCAGTGGACTAGCGGGGGGGCGTCGGACCGGGGAGCTGTTTTTT

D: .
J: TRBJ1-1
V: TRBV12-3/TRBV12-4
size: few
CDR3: CASSQRGIYTEAFF
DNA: TGTGCCAGCAGTCAAAGGGGGATTTACACTGAAGCTTTCTTT

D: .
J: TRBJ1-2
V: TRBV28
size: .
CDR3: CASSFPVGDYGYTF
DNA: TGTGCCAGCAGTTTCCCGGTGGGGGACTATGGCTACACCTTC

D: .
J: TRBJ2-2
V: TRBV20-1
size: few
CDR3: CSARDRRRGNTGELFF
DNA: TGCAGTGCTAGAGATCGGAGGAGGGGGAACACCGGGGAGCTGTTTTTT

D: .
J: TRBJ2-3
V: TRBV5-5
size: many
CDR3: CASSLGSGTDTQYF
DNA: TGTGCCAGCAGCTTAGGGAGTGGCACAGATACGCAGTATTTT

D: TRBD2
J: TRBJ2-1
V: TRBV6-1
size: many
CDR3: CASIETGGRQFF
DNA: TGTGCCAGCATCGAAACCGGGGGGAGGCAGTTCTTC

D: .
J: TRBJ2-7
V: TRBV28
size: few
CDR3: CASSSEAEPYEQYF
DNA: TGTGCCAGCAGCTCCGAGGCGGAACCCTACGAGCAGTACTTC

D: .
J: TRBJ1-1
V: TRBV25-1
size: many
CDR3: CASSDWDTGTEAFF
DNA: TGTGCCAGCAGTGACTGGGATACTGGGACTGAAGCTTTCTTT

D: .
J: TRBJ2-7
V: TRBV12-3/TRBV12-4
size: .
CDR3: CASSLSYYEQYF
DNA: TGTGCCAGCAGTTTGAGCTACTACGAGCAGTACTTC

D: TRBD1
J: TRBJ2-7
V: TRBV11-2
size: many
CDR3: CASSQGGTGGSEQYF
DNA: TGTGCCAGCAGCCAGGGCGGGACAGGGGGTAGCGAGCAGTACTTC

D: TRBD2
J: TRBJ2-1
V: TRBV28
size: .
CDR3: CASSGLAGSYNEQFF
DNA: TGTGCCAGCAGTGGACTAGCGGGTTCCTACAATGAGCAGTTCTTC

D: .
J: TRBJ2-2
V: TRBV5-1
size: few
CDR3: CASSLDKNTGELFF
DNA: TGCGCCAGCAGCTTGGACAAGAACACCGGGGAGCTGTTTTTT

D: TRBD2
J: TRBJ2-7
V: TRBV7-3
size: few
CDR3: CASSPGEGPTYEQYF
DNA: TGTGCCAGCAGTCCCGGGGAGGGTCCTACCTACGAGCAGTACTTC

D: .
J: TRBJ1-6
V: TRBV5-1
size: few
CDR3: CASSSGDTSWQRVF
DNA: TGCGCCAGCAGCTCGGGGGACACCTCGTGGCAGAGGGTCTTT

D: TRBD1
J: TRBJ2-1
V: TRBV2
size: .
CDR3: CASNQQGVKYNEQFF
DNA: TGTGCCAGCAACCAACAGGGGGTGAAATACAATGAGCAGTTCTTC

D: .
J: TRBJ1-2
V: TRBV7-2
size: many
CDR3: CASSLEGKAYGYTF
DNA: TGTGCCAGCAGCTTAGAGGGGAAGGCCTATGGCTACACCTTC